The entry below describes one T cell receptor beta chain. No antigen is known for it. The protocol was immunoSEQ multiplex PCR, while the TCRdb copy is restricted to in-frame clones and leaves out a portion. The sample contains fewer than 45,000 clones, more than 70% of which appear only once. The CDR3 spans 15 residues. Germline CDR1 and CDR2: PRHDT and FYEKMQ (reference sequence). J lost 4 bases, V lost 4 bases, and 5 bases had no gene match. The source of the sample is a study of OX40 agonist ivuxolimab in advanced cancers. Study outcomes and limitations: Patients who responded partially at 0.1-3.0 mg/kg showed clonal expansion ranking among the lowest. At 0.1 to 3.0 mg/kg, CD4+ and CD8+ blood T cells expanded clonally by week 6. Low normalized clonal expansion also occurred in some nonresponding patients.

This receptor was obtained from an adult with an advanced solid tumor such as melanoma, head and neck, liver or kidney cancer. The chain combines TRBV13 with TRBJ2-2; 8 bases agree with TRBD2. Sequenced here: CD4+ or CD8+ T cells sorted from blood, sampled in a trial of the OX40 agonist ivuxolimab. CDR3 amino acids: CASSWRGAGTGELFF. In nucleotides, the CDR3 is TGTGCCAGCAGCTGGCGGGGGGCAGGCACCGGGGAGCTGTTTTTT.